A selection of T cell receptor beta chains follows, all from one sample in a study of CD8 T cells in ankylosing spondylitis. In TCRdb, the 5' RACE reads were re-called with MiXCR into one record per CDR3 protein. The sample shows 200,000 to 250,000 distinct CDR3 sequences, around 17% of them seen only once. Sequenced sample: blood, either unsorted or a sorted T cell fraction (not recorded which). These TCRs come from a male donor with ankylosing spondylitis. Each CDR3 is given with its conserved first and last residue. A D gene is named only where the DNA matches it firmly. Clone sizes are given selectively: once, few, many, or a class where the clone is expanded.

TRBV7-9	TRBJ1-1	-	-	CASSGPNTEAFF	TGTGCCAGCTCGGGTCCGAACACTGAAGCTTTCTTT
TRBV3-1	TRBJ1-4	-	-	CASSQGTSTNEKLFF	TGTGCCAGCAGCCAAGGGACATCAACTAATGAAAAACTGTTTTTT
TRBV9	TRBJ2-2	-	-	CASSVAGRTGRTGELFF	TGTGCCAGCAGCGTAGCTGGGAGGACAGGCCGGACCGGGGAGCTGTTTTTT
TRBV12-3/TRBV12-4	TRBJ2-1	-	-	CASSHGPSYNEQFF	TGTGCCAGCAGCCACGGGCCCTCCTACAATGAGCAGTTCTTC
TRBV6-1	TRBJ1-1	-	-	CASSHRENTEAFF	TGTGCCAGCAGCCACAGGGAGAACACTGAAGCTTTCTTT
TRBV12-3/TRBV12-4	TRBJ2-1	-	TRBD2	CASRRTGGAYNEQFF	TGTGCCAGCAGGAGGACCGGGGGGGCCTACAATGAGCAGTTCTTC
TRBV7-3	TRBJ2-3	-	TRBD2	CASSASGFSTDTQYF	TGTGCCAGCAGCGCTAGCGGGTTCAGCACAGATACGCAGTATTTT
TRBV4-3	TRBJ2-1	few	-	CASSQARTSSYNEQFF	TGCGCCAGCAGCCAAGCCCGAACTAGCTCCTACAATGAGCAGTTCTTC
TRBV10-2	TRBJ2-1	-	TRBD2	CASRTSGIYNEQFF	TGCGCCAGCAGGACTAGCGGGATTTACAATGAGCAGTTCTTC
TRBV20-1	TRBJ2-1	-	TRBD2	CSARLSTSVSNNEQFF	TGCAGTGCTAGACTCTCCACTAGCGTCTCGAACAATGAGCAGTTCTTC
TRBV9	TRBJ2-1	few	TRBD2	CASSSAGVDYNEQFF	TGTGCCAGCAGTTCAGCGGGAGTGGATTACAATGAGCAGTTCTTC
TRBV7-9	TRBJ1-2	-	-	CASSLGAQGYTF	TGTGCCAGCAGCTTGGGGGCGCAGGGCTACACCTTC
TRBV29-1	TRBJ2-7	-	-	CSVAGGSTYEQYF	TGCAGCGTCGCCGGAGGGTCGACCTACGAGCAGTACTTC
TRBV4-1	TRBJ2-1	few	TRBD2	CASSQRRLAGHEQFF	TGCGCCAGCAGCCAACGTCGACTAGCTGGCCATGAGCAGTTCTTC
TRBV7-6	TRBJ2-7	-	-	CASSSGPLGDDEQYF	TGTGCCAGCAGCTCGGGTCCTTTAGGAGACGACGAGCAGTACTTC